This TCR beta chain was sequenced for a study of CD8 T cells in ankylosing spondylitis. TCRdb re-derived calls from the 5' RACE reads in MiXCR, one entry per CDR3 protein. The table shows some 400,000 distinct CDR3 sequences, with 20% to 25% occurring only once. Whole-study findings and limits: The disease-linked clones had a CD8+ phenotype and low blood frequencies. Characteristic, it appeared, of ankylosing spondylitis blood was a TCR beta motif of several highly homologous variants.

In this sample, this clonotype turned up a few times. Its antigen is not identified. Per the germline V gene, CDR1 is LGHNT and CDR2 is FRNRAP. The CDR3 length is 14 residues. Deletions cut 0 bases from V and 2 bases from J, with 5 bases between. This receptor was taken from a male donor with ankylosing spondylitis. The sequenced material came from blood, either unsorted or a sorted T cell fraction (not recorded which). The chain carries TRBV12-5 and TRBJ1-5, with D unclear. Here the CDR3 DNA reads TGTGCTAGTGGTTTGGTACCAGGCAATCAGCCCCAGCATTTT. Protein product: CASGLVPGNQPQHF.